This TCR beta chain was sequenced in a study of T cell changes during pregnancy in multiple sclerosis. The V and J ends lost 3 bases and 3 bases, in that order; junction bases with no gene match: 5. The germline CDR1 and CDR2 sequences are SGDLS and YYNGEE. The CDR3 is 14 amino acids. Profiling relied on immunoSEQ multiplex PCR, and the TCRdb table lists in-frame clones only, not all of them. The sample holds about 86,000 clones, 75% to 95% seen once. The sequence came from a female donor in good health, enrolled as a control in a pregnancy study. V usage is TRBV9 and J usage is TRBJ2-7; 8 bases are shared with TRBD1. The input for sequencing was peripheral blood, taken in the first trimester of pregnancy. The CDR3 here is CASSGADRGYEQYF. The CDR3 region has the DNA TGTGCCAGCAGCGGTGCTGACAGGGGCTACGAGCAGTACTTC.